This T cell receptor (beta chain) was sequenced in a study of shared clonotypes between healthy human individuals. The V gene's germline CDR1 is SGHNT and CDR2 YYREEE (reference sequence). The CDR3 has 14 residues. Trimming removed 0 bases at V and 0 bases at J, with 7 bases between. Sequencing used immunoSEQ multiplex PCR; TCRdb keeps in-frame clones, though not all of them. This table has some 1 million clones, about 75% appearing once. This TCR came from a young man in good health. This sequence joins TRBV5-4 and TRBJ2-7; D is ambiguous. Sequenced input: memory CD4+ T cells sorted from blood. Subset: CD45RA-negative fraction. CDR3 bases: TGTGCCAGCAGCTTGGACTGGAGCTCCTACGAGCAGTACTTC. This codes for CASSLDWSSYEQYF.